The rows below give T cell receptor beta chains drawn from one sample of a study of control samples from healthy donors and cancer patients. The repertoire was sequenced with immunoSEQ multiplex PCR; TCRdb's copy has only in-frame clones and lacks some. The data contain 100,000 to 150,000 clones, approximately 92% of them singletons. Sequencing was done on a sample of PBMCs. The origin of the receptors is a man older than 75 with head and neck cancer. Both conserved end residues are part of each CDR3. The D gene is left open where the match is weak. Only part of the rows carry a size: once, few, many, or a class if the clone is expanded.

d_call j_call clone_size v_call cdr3_aa cdr3_nt
TRBD1 TRBJ2-3 . TRBV2 CASSSDRAGDTQYF TGTGCCAGTTCCTCTGACAGGGCGGGAGATACGCAGTATTTT
. TRBJ1-3 . TRBV29-1 CSVEGGHPYSGNTIYF TGCAGCGTTGAAGGAGGGCACCCCTACTCTGGAAACACCATATATTTT
TRBD1 TRBJ2-7 . TRBV5-1 CASSLEVSRGLSYF TGCGCCAGCAGCTTGGAGGTATCGAGGGGGCTAAGTTACTTC
. TRBJ2-1 . TRBV6-6 CASNDREVVYEQFF TGTGCCAGCAACGACAGGGAGGTCGTTTATGAGCAGTTCTTC
. TRBJ1-6 . TRBV3-1/TRBV3-2 CASSQSWGNSPLHF TGTGCCAGCAGCCAGAGTTGGGGGAATTCACCCCTCCACTTT
. TRBJ2-3 . TRBV7-9 CASSFIPLYGGRGGDTQYF TGTGCCAGCAGCTTTATCCCCCTATATGGCGGGAGAGGGGGGGATACGCAGTATTTT
. TRBJ1-4 . TRBV7-9 CASRDRHNEKLFF TGTGCCAGCAGAGACAGGCATAATGAAAAACTGTTTTTT
. TRBJ2-2 . TRBV6-6 CASSSVPGGLTGELFF TGTGCCAGCAGTTCCGTACCGGGGGGCCTTACCGGGGAGCTGTTTTTT
. TRBJ2-3 . TRBV7-8 CASSHKGQYEASTDTQYF TGTGCCAGCAGCCACAAAGGGCAGTATGAGGCTAGCACAGATACGCAGTATTTT
. TRBJ2-7 . TRBV6-5 CASNKGAYEQYF TGTGCCAGCAATAAGGGGGCCTACGAGCAGTACTTC
. TRBJ2-7 . TRBV21-1 CASSYRLAGVYEQYF TGTGCCAGCAGCTACCGACTAGCGGGGGTTTACGAGCAGTACTTC
. TRBJ2-7 few TRBV3-1/TRBV3-2 CASSLGGYSYEQYF TGTGCCAGCAGCCTTGGGGGGTACTCCTACGAGCAGTACTTC
. TRBJ1-4 . TRBV6-5 CASRRQLEKLFF TGTGCCAGCAGACGACAGTTGGAAAAACTGTTTTTT
TRBD2 TRBJ2-1 . TRBV10-2 CASTWTSYNEQFF TGCGCCAGCACTTGGACTAGCTACAATGAGCAGTTCTTC
. TRBJ1-6 . TRBV30 CAWSTGSPLHF TGTGCCTGGAGTACGGGTTCACCCCTCCACTTT
TRBD2 TRBJ2-5 . TRBV5-4 CASSLERGRQETQYF TGTGCCAGCAGCTTGGAGCGGGGCCGCCAAGAGACCCAGTACTTC
. TRBJ1-3 . TRBV7-9 CASSLARTPSGNTIYF TGTGCCAGCAGCTTAGCGAGGACACCCTCTGGAAACACCATATATTTT
. TRBJ2-7 . TRBV24-1 CAASDFGQVVGQYF TGTGCCGCCAGTGATTTCGGTCAAGTGGTGGGGCAGTACTTC
. TRBJ2-3 . TRBV5-1 CASSLGQVFDDTQYF TGCGCCAGCAGCTTGGGACAGGTCTTTGATGATACGCAGTATTTT
. TRBJ1-4 . TRBV5-5 CASSLWPPHEKLFF TGTGCCAGCAGCTTGTGGCCCCCCCATGAAAAACTGTTTTTT
. TRBJ1-1 . TRBV6-2/TRBV6-3 CASSPGYYTEAFF TGTGCCAGCAGCCCCGGTTATTACACTGAAGCTTTCTTT
. TRBJ2-1 . TRBV19 CASSINYLRGWNEQFF TGTGCCAGTAGTATAAACTATCTCCGGGGGTGGAATGAGCAGTTCTTC
. TRBJ2-1 . TRBV5-4 CASSSRAGREQFF TGTGCCAGCAGCTCAAGGGCCGGAAGGGAGCAGTTCTTC
. TRBJ2-7 . TRBV5-1 CASNRDGSYEQYF TGCGCCAGCAACCGGGACGGGTCCTACGAGCAGTACTTC
. TRBJ2-2 . TRBV6-5 CASSYSDRFDTGELFF TGTGCCAGCAGTTACTCGGACCGCTTCGACACCGGGGAGCTGTTTTTT
. TRBJ2-7 . TRBV30 CAWSVRSHYEQYF TGTGCCTGGAGTGTACGCAGCCACTACGAGCAGTACTTC
. TRBJ1-3 . TRBV13 CAGPRISIPRGPTIYF TGTGCCGGACCCAGGATCTCTATACCTAGGGGACCCACCATATATTTT
. TRBJ2-7 . TRBV5-1 CASSLEGFTYEQYF TGCGCCAGCAGCCTGGAGGGGTTTACCTACGAGCAGTACTTC
. TRBJ2-1 . TRBV10-1 CASSESSMRSYNEQFF TGCGCCAGCAGTGAGTCTAGTATGAGGTCCTACAATGAGCAGTTCTTC
. TRBJ2-7 . TRBV13 CASSSERRAYEQYF TGTGCCAGCAGCTCAGAACGAAGGGCCTACGAGCAGTACTTC
TRBD1 TRBJ1-2 few TRBV7-9 CASSLMGTGYYGYTF TGTGCCAGCAGCTTAATGGGGACAGGGTACTATGGCTACACCTTC
. TRBJ2-7 . TRBV11-3 CASSLRGHREWSYEQYF TGTGCCAGCAGCTTAAGGGGTCACAGGGAATGGTCCTACGAGCAGTACTTC
. TRBJ1-2 . TRBV5-1 CASSPLMRGSDGYTF TGCGCCAGCAGCCCATTGATGAGAGGTAGCGATGGCTACACCTTC
. TRBJ1-3 . TRBV7-8 CASSREGILSGNTIYF TGTGCCAGCAGCCGAGAGGGGATCCTCTCTGGAAACACCATATATTTT
TRBD2 TRBJ2-1 once TRBV7-2 CASSSHAGGGYNRFF TGTGCCAGCAGCTCCCATGCCGGGGGGGGGTATAATCGGTTCTTC
TRBD1 TRBJ1-2 . TRBV6-5 CASRPRGHGYTF TGTGCCAGCAGACCTAGGGGGCATGGCTACACCTTC
. TRBJ1-6 once TRBV27 CASSLGPRGRPLHF TGTGCCAGCAGTTTGGGGCCAAGAGGGCGACCCCTCCACTTT
. TRBJ1-4 once TRBV4-1 CASSQVQGGGEKLFF TGCGCCAGCAGCCAAGTACAGGGTGGGGGAGAAAAACTGTTTTTT
TRBD1 TRBJ1-2 . TRBV10-2 CASRGDRGTLGYGYTF TGCGCCAGCAGAGGGGACAGGGGGACCCTGGGGTATGGCTACACCTTC
. TRBJ1-2 . TRBV27 CASSFRGAYGYTF TGTGCCAGCAGTTTTCGGGGGGCCTATGGCTACACCTTC
. TRBJ2-7 . TRBV2 CASTGDPPTYEQYF TGTGCCAGCACTGGCGATCCCCCCACCTACGAGCAGTACTTC
. TRBJ1-2 . TRBV5-1 CASRSGTVNYGYTF TGCGCCAGCAGGTCCGGGACGGTCAACTATGGCTACACCTTC
TRBD1 TRBJ2-2 . TRBV5-6 CASSRDRGLAGELFF TGTGCCAGCAGCCGGGACAGGGGGCTCGCCGGGGAGCTGTTTTTT
. TRBJ2-3 . TRBV6-5 CASSTGAGRTDTQYF TGTGCCAGCAGCACCGGGGCGGGACGCACAGATACGCAGTATTTT
TRBD1 TRBJ2-7 . TRBV18 CASSPGLRTGAYEQYF TGTGCCAGCTCACCAGGTCTTAGGACAGGGGCCTACGAGCAGTACTTC
. TRBJ2-7 . TRBV7-2 CASSSDSHQYF TGTGCCAGCAGCTCCGACAGCCACCAGTACTTC
TRBD2 TRBJ2-1 . TRBV7-2 CASSPTSGRANEQFF TGTGCCAGCAGCCCAACTAGCGGGAGGGCCAATGAGCAGTTCTTC
TRBD2 TRBJ2-2 . TRBV5-4 CASSSRTSGNTGELFF TGTGCCAGCAGCTCCCGGACTAGCGGGAACACCGGGGAGCTGTTTTTT
. TRBJ1-1 few TRBV29-1 CSVLEPEAFF TGCAGCGTCCTCGAACCTGAAGCTTTCTTT
. TRBJ1-2 . TRBV6-5 CASSYSSFPAPRGYTF TGTGCCAGCAGTTACTCGTCGTTTCCGGCCCCGAGGGGCTACACCTTC
TRBD2 TRBJ2-5 . TRBV7-8 CASSFLREGQETQYF TGTGCCAGCAGCTTCCTTCGGGAGGGCCAAGAGACCCAGTACTTC
. TRBJ1-5 once TRBV12-2 CANHARGRYQPQHF TGTGCAAATCATGCCAGGGGTAGATACCAGCCCCAGCATTTT
. TRBJ1-2 few TRBV21-1 CASSKGAGYGYTF TGTGCCAGCAGCAAAGGGGCAGGCTATGGCTACACCTTC
. TRBJ1-2 . TRBV6-2/TRBV6-3 CASSYSTGAGGYTF TGTGCCAGCAGTTACTCGACCGGGGCAGGCGGCTACACCTTC
. TRBJ1-4 . TRBV2 CASSAPGGKLFF TGTGCCAGCAGCGCCCCCGGGGGAAAACTGTTTTTT
TRBD2 TRBJ2-1 . TRBV27 CASSPWGTSGGIEQFF TGTGCCAGCAGTCCCTGGGGGACTAGCGGGGGAATAGAGCAGTTCTTC
TRBD2 TRBJ2-2 . TRBV7-2 CASSLYGTRAATNTGELFF TGTGCCAGCAGCTTATACGGGACTAGGGCAGCTACCAACACCGGGGAGCTGTTTTTT
. TRBJ2-5 . TRBV18 CASSPLEGARETQYF TGTGCCAGCTCTCCACTGGAGGGGGCGAGGGAGACCCAGTACTTC
. TRBJ2-3 . TRBV2 CASRQGGGDTQYF TGTGCCAGCAGGCAGGGAGGGGGAGATACGCAGTATTTT